This TCR beta chain was profiled in a study of T cells in Graves' hyperthyroidism and ophthalmopathy. The study's findings and limits: The majority of expanded thyroid clonotypes above 0.001 also appeared in blood.

With 0 bases removed from V and 2 bases from J, the gap between germline ends came to 14 bases. Per germline, CDR1 LGHNA and CDR2 YSLEER. The length of the CDR3 is 16 residues. Uncontrolled infection, other autoimmune disease, pregnancy or lactation led to exclusion. The TCR beta CDR3 regions underwent amplification using RNA transcripts as the source. During a first-round RT-PCR of the TCR CDR3, the HTBI primer set was used. In TCRdb, the multiplex PCR reads were re-called with MiXCR into one record per CDR3 protein. The sample shows about 420,000 distinct CDR3 sequences, approximately 15% of them seen only once. Comments on this clonotype: The antigen is undetermined.

This sequence originates from a woman younger than 30 with Graves' hyperthyroidism. The sample taken for sequencing was blood. This chain joins TRBV4-3 and TRBJ2-7; perhaps TRBD1 as D (6 bases). The CDR3 coding sequence is TGCGCCAGCAGCCAAGATAGGGGGACGGGGACCTACGAGCAGTACTTC. Its translation is CASSQDRGTGTYEQYF.